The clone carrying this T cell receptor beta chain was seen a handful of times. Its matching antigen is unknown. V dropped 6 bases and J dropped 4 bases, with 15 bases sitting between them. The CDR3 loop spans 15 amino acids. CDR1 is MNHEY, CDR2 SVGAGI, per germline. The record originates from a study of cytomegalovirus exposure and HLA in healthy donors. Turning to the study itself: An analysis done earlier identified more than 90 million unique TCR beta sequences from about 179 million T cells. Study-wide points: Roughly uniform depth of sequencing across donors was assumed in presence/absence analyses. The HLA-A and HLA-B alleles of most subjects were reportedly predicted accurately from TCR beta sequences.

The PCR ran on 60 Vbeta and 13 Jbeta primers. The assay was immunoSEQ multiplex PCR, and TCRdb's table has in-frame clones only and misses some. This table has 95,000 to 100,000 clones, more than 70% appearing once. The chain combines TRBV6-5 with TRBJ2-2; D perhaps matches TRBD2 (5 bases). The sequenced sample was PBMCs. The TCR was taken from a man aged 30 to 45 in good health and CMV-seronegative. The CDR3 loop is CASSRGWSGTGELFF. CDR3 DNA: TGTGCCAGCAGCCGCGGGTGGTCAGGCACCGGGGAGCTGTTTTTT.